Shown below are 25 T cell receptor beta chains from a single sample sequenced in a study of CD8 T cells in ankylosing spondylitis. Study findings and constraints: A TCR beta motif of several highly homologous variants seemed to mark ankylosing spondylitis blood.

These receptors have no identified antigens. Using its own MiXCR run on the 5' RACE reads, TCRdb lists one record per CDR3 protein. Of fewer than 550,000 distinct CDR3 sequences in the sample, about 5% were seen once. Sequenced sample: blood, either unsorted or a sorted T cell fraction (not recorded which). The receptors derive from a male donor with ankylosing spondylitis.

The table lists this clonotype with many counts. The chain links TRBV5-1 to TRBJ1-2, with 8 bases identical to TRBD1. The junction had 6 bases not matched to a gene; V was cut back by 5 bases and J by 0 bases. This CDR3 has 15 amino acids. The germline CDR1 and CDR2 sequences are SGHRS and YFSETQ. Here the CDR3 DNA reads TGCGCCAGCAGTTTACAGGGGGAAACTAACTATGGCTACACCTTC. Amino acid sequence: CASSLQGETNYGYTF.

This clonotype was counted many times. V and J are TRBV15 and TRBJ1-1; no clear D gene. This CDR3 is 13 amino acids long. Looked up from germline, CDR1 is LNHNV and CDR2 is YYDKDF (reference sequence). The V and J ends lost 6 bases and 0 bases respectively, with 8 bases between them. The CDR3 nucleotides are TGTGCCACCAGGGGGTCCTTGAACACTGAAGCTTTCTTT. Amino acids: CATRGSLNTEAFF. Full variable domain (remainder filled in from reference TRBV15 and TRBJ1-1): DAMVIQNPRYQVTQFGKPVTLSCSQTLNHNVMYWYQQKSSQAPKLLFHYYDKDFNNEADTPDNFQSRRPNTSFCFLDIRSPGLGDTAMYLCATRGSLNTEAFFGQGTRLTVV.

Ten or more counts support this clonotype. The V call is TRBV7-9, the J call TRBJ2-7; TRBD1 might be the D (5 bases). This CDR3 has 13 amino acids. V lost 5 bases and J lost 4, with 12 bases in between. Germline lookup yields CDR1 SEHNR and CDR2 FQNEAQ (reference sequence). CDR3 DNA sequence: TGTGCCAGCAGCCCCAGGGATAGGTACGAGCAGTACTTC. It is translated as CASSPRDRYEQYF.

This clonotype was counted ten times or more. This chain uses TRBV4-3 with TRBJ2-7, with D possibly being TRBD1 (6 bases). Germline CDR1 reads LGHNA; CDR2 reads YSLEER. The CDR3 is made up of 16 amino acids. V dropped 0 bases and J dropped 5 bases, with 17 bases sitting between them. The CDR3 region has the DNA TGCGCCAGCAGCCAAGATCGTAGGACAGTTTTCCACGAGCAGTACTTC. Protein: CASSQDRRTVFHEQYF.

This clonotype showed up just a few times. The chain employs TRBV25-1 and TRBJ2-4, with D possibly matching TRBD1 (7 bases). The V and J ends lost 4 bases and 2 bases respectively, with 15 bases between them. The CDR3 has 16 residues. Germline V gene lookup returns CDR1 MGHDK and CDR2 SYGVNS. The chain's CDR3 is CASSVTGAGTKNIQYF. The CDR3 region has the DNA TGTGCCAGCAGTGTAACAGGGGCGGGGACCAAAAACATTCAGTACTTC.

This clonotype was seen ten or more times. The gene calls are TRBV5-1 and TRBJ1-2, with D tentatively TRBD1 (5 bases). The CDR3 spans 14 residues. CDR1 is SGHRS and CDR2 is YFSETQ in the germline V gene. Trimming pared 4 bases from V and 6 bases from J, leaving 16 bases between. This chain's CDR3 is CASSPGTHQDGYTF. Written as DNA, the CDR3 is TGCGCCAGCAGCCCAGGGACCCACCAGGATGGCTACACCTTC.

In this sample, this clonotype turned up many times. The chain uses TRBV5-6 and TRBJ2-3, with 14 nucleotides matching TRBD2. The CDR3 loop spans 18 amino acids. Germline V CDR1 and CDR2: SGHDT, YYEEEE. Trimming removed 2 bases from V and 4 bases from J; junction bases left unmatched: 9. CDR3 residues: CASSFSPGLAGAADTQYF. The CDR3 DNA sequence: TGTGCCAGCAGCTTCTCTCCGGGACTAGCGGGGGCGGCAGATACGCAGTATTTT. The variable domain in full, with the rest retrieved from reference TRBV5-6 and TRBJ2-3, is DAGVTQSPTHLIKTRGQQVTLRCSPKSGHDTVSWYQQALGQGPQFIFQYYEEEERQRGNFPDRFSGHQFPNYSSELNVNALLLGDSALYLCASSFSPGLAGAADTQYFGPGTRLTVL.

This clonotype was seen ten or more times. V gene TRBV4-1 combines with J gene TRBJ1-1; TRBD1 agrees at 10 bases. CDR1 and CDR2 from the germline V gene are MGHRA and YSYEKL. The length of the CDR3 is 16 residues. The ends lost 1 base at V and 3 bases at J; junction bases unmatched: 5. In DNA form, the CDR3 reads TGCGCCAGCAGCCAAGCCCCCGGGACAGGGGACACTGAAGCTTTCTTT. Translation: CASSQAPGTGDTEAFF.

This clonotype was observed many times. This chain uses TRBV28 with TRBJ1-2; 7 bases map to TRBD1. CDR1 and CDR2 (germline): MDHEN, SYDVKM. This CDR3 region has 12 residues. V lost 11 bases to trimming and J lost 8 bases; unmatched junction nucleotides: 11. CDR3 amino acids: CALGRQGWGYTF. In DNA form, the CDR3 reads TGTGCCCTCGGAAGACAGGGTTGGGGCTACACCTTC.

This clonotype came up a few times. The gene calls are TRBV28 and TRBJ2-1, with D perhaps matching TRBD1 or TRBD2 (5 bases each). Germline V CDR1 and CDR2: MDHEN, SYDVKM. This CDR3 contains 15 residues. Deletions cut 3 bases from V and 5 bases from J, with 14 bases between. CDR3 coding DNA: TGTGCCAGCAGTTTCGGACGGGGCCGCGACAATGAGCAGTTCTTC. Protein sequence: CASSFGRGRDNEQFF. Together with reference TRBV28 and TRBJ2-1, the CDR3 gives the full variable domain: DVKVTQSSRYLVKRTGEKVFLECVQDMDHENMFWYRQDPGLGLRLIYFSYDVKMKEKGDIPEGYSVSREKKERFSLILESASTNQTSMYLCASSFGRGRDNEQFFGPGTRLTVL.

The chain combines TRBV6-2 or TRBV6-3 with TRBJ2-5; D not certain. The CDR3 length is 12 residues. CDR1 and CDR2 from the germline V gene are MNHEY and SVGEGT. V lost 5 bases, J lost 2 bases, and 6 bases lay in between. The CDR3, as DNA: TGTGCCAGCAGTGTCCCTCAAGAGACCCAGTACTTC. It codes for CASSVPQETQYF.

In this sample, this clonotype turned up many times. V usage is TRBV29-1 and J usage is TRBJ1-1; possibly TRBD1 for D (6 bases). Germline assignment: CDR1 SQVTM and CDR2 ANQGSEA. V gave up 6 bases and J gave up 3 bases, with 8 bases separating them. The CDR3 runs 11 residues. CDR3 region: CSVNRDTEAFF. The CDR3 bases are TGCAGCGTGAACAGGGACACTGAAGCTTTCTTT.

This clonotype was seen a handful of times. The genes are TRBV6-2 or TRBV6-3 and TRBJ1-6, with 11 bases matching TRBD1. CDR3 length equals 14 residues. CDR1 and CDR2 from the germline V gene are MNHEY and SVGEGT. Trimming took 11 bases from V and 9 from J; bases not matched to a gene: 9. In DNA, the CDR3 is TGTGCCGCCACTGGACAGGGGGCATTTTCACCCCTCCACTTT. The encoded protein is CAATGQGAFSPLHF.

The chain links TRBV27 to TRBJ2-6; a weak D match, TRBD1 (5 bases). The CDR3 spans 16 residues. CDR1 is MNHEY, CDR2 SMNVEV, per germline (reference sequence). V dropped 3 bases and J dropped 2 bases, with 11 bases sitting between them. This CDR3 is CASSFLGAAGANVLTF. The CDR3 bases are TGTGCCAGCAGTTTCCTTGGGGCCGCTGGGGCCAACGTCCTGACTTTC.

This clonotype has at least ten counts. The gene calls are TRBV6-2 or TRBV6-3 and TRBJ2-1, with 7 bases aligning to TRBD2. V gave up 4 bases and J gave up 5 bases; unmatched junction bases: 2. The CDR3 sequence is 13 residues long. In germline, CDR1 is MNHEY, CDR2 SVGEGT. In DNA, the CDR3 is TGTGCCAGCAGTTGGGGACTACACAATGAGCAGTTCTTC. Protein sequence: CASSWGLHNEQFF.

In this sample, this clonotype turned up a few times. The chain has TRBV27 and TRBJ2-1, with 11 bases matching TRBD2. CDR3 size: 13 residues. The germline CDR1 and CDR2 sequences are MNHEY and SMNVEV (reference sequence). Trimming cost V 3 bases and J 12 bases; bases outside gene matches: 4. The CDR3 protein is CASSFSGRAGQFF. CDR3 in DNA: TGTGCCAGCAGTTTTAGCGGGAGGGCCGGGCAGTTCTTC.

This chain joins TRBV5-1 and TRBJ2-3; D remains unclear. The V end was cut by 3 bases, the J end by 2 bases, with 10 bases between. The germline V gene encodes CDR1 SGHRS and CDR2 YFSETQ. CDR3 length equals 14 residues. CDR3 amino acids: CASSSGRNTDTQYF. CDR3 coding DNA: TGCGCCAGCAGCTCCGGACGGAACACAGATACGCAGTATTTT.

This clonotype was recorded a few times. Written as DNA, the CDR3 is TGCAGTGCTAGAGGGCAGTCCAACTATGGCTACACCTTC. It yields the protein CSARGQSNYGYTF. The V gene is TRBV20-1, the J gene TRBJ1-2, with D uncertain. CDR3 length: 13 residues. Germline V gene data show CDR1 as DFQATT and CDR2 as SNEGSKA (reference sequence). V gave up 1 base and J gave up 2 bases, with 8 bases separating them.

In this sample, this clonotype turned up many times. This chain uses TRBV18 with TRBJ1-3, with D uncertain. The CDR3 spans 16 residues. V lost 0 bases, J lost 7 bases, and 16 bases lay in between. Germline V lookup: CDR1 KGHSH, CDR2 LQKENI. For the CDR3, the DNA is TGTGCCAGCTCACCACCGACGACCTCGCTAGGGAACACCATATATTTT. This sequence encodes CASSPPTTSLGNTIYF. Full variable domain (outside the CDR3, taken from reference TRBV18 and TRBJ1-3): NAGVMQNPRHLVRRRGQEARLRCSPMKGHSHVYWYRQLPEEGLKFMVYLQKENIIDESGMPKERFSAEFPKEGPSILRIQQVVRGDSAAYFCASSPPTTSLGNTIYFGEGSWLTVV.

This clonotype has at least ten counts. V gene TRBV30 combines with J gene TRBJ1-5, with D possibly being TRBD1 (5 bases). CDR1 and CDR2 from the germline V gene are GTSNPN and SVGIG (reference sequence). This CDR3 comprises 13 residues. The ends were cut back, 0 bases at V and 9 bases at J, with 12 bases in the middle. The CDR3 loop reads CAWSVDGTRPQHF. The CDR3 nucleotides are TGTGCCTGGAGTGTGGACGGGACTCGGCCCCAGCATTTT.

V usage is TRBV15 and J usage is TRBJ2-7, with D possibly being TRBD2 (6 bases). Germline loops: CDR1 LNHNV, CDR2 YYDKDF (reference sequence). This CDR3 comprises 15 residues. The germline V and J ends were trimmed by 0 bases and 7 bases, with 16 bases remaining between them. CDR3 coding DNA: TGTGCCACCAGCAGAGATCTGGCCCGCGCGGGGGAGCAGTACTTC. Amino acid sequence: CATSRDLARAGEQYF.

This clonotype was seen ten or more times. The CDR3 reads CASSQDDQNYGYTF. The CDR3 region has the DNA TGTGCCAGCAGCCAAGATGATCAGAACTATGGCTACACCTTC. V gene TRBV4-2 combines with J gene TRBJ1-2, with no clear D. This CDR3 region has 14 residues. The germline CDR1 and CDR2 sequences are LGHNA and YNFKEQ. Trimming took off 0 bases at V and 2 bases at J, with 7 bases between the two ends.

This clonotype appeared many times. CDR3: CASRGSEQGDEKLFF. The CDR3, as DNA: TGTGCCAGCAGGGGGTCCGAACAGGGTGATGAAAAACTGTTTTTT. This chain links TRBV7-9 with TRBJ1-4, with D tentatively TRBD1 (6 bases). The germline CDR1 and CDR2 sequences are SEHNR and FQNEAQ (reference sequence). The CDR3 contains 15 residues. Trimming shortened V by 6 bases and J by 6 bases, and 17 bases separated the two germline ends.

This clonotype was counted many times. The limits of the CDR3 on the DNA are not certain, so only TCRdb's listed CDR3 is given. The V gene is TRBV12-3 or TRBV12-4, the J gene TRBJ1-6; the DNA was not compared with TRBD1, the D call given in the table. Counting both end residues, the CDR3 totals 14 amino acids. The CDR3 protein is CASILGQRPSPLHF.

The table lists this clonotype with many counts. The chain carries TRBV7-6 and TRBJ2-5, with 8 bases fitting TRBD1. Germline V lookup: CDR1 SGHVS, CDR2 FNYEAQ. The CDR3 spans 14 residues. The V segment lost 4 bases and the J segment 4 bases; nucleotides outside the gene matches: 5. CDR3 sequence: CASSSTGEGETQYF. Here the CDR3 DNA reads TGTGCCAGCAGCTCGACAGGGGAAGGAGAGACCCAGTACTTC.